This T cell receptor beta chain was retrieved from a study of cytomegalovirus exposure and HLA in healthy donors (dated by TCRdb to 2016 to 2017). In the study overall: An earlier analysis of approximately 640 of the donors reported approximately 300 Gb of sequence data and 120 million or so unique TCR beta sequences from about 200 million T cells. Using immunosequencing, the study profiled T cell repertoires from 640 or so subjects and related those repertoires to cytomegalovirus serostatus. Donor age, sex, ethnicity and CMV serostatus were compiled together with the repertoire data. Along with the roughly 670-subject first cohort, a separate validation cohort of about 110 different subjects was used. Rather than drawing on any new phenotypic data, the later analysis identified candidate immune exposures from TCR beta sequences and the way those sequences occurred across donors. Both class I and class II loci were covered by HLA typing, at four-digit resolution. To predict cytomegalovirus infection status, the study combined high-throughput TCR immunosequencing, statistical association of individual TCRs with disease status, and machine learning. An earlier analysis of roughly 580 of the donors used high-throughput TCR beta sequencing to judge whether each TCR beta V gene segment behaved as functional or pseudogenic. Of the roughly 400 genotyped donors, about 84% fell in the genetic ancestry cluster associated with self-reported Caucasian donors. To study patterns of TCR occurrence, a later analysis re-analyzed previously published TCR beta repertoires from 600 to 750 donors and added high-resolution HLA genotyping. The study was designed to test whether signatures of past pathogen exposure could be identified by cataloging public T cell receptors. A later genetic analysis took genome-wide SNP genotypes for about 55% of the 666 donors and used that subset as a discovery cohort. Typing coverage differed by locus: A, B, C, DRB1 and DQB1 were typed in roughly 629-630 donors, DQA1 in 522, DPA1 in around 580, and DPB1 in around 440. All discovery cohort repertoires had been generated on a single sequencing platform. About 310 gigabases of sequencing data and 80 million or so unique TCR sequences were included in an early release covering roughly 600 HLA-typed donors. A handful of DR-DQ haplotypes were handled as single units for association and clustering because linkage in the cohort was strong. Among some 400 genotyped donors of the cohort, an average of approximately 240,000 unique TCR beta nucleotide sequences was sequenced per donor, of which about 20% were non-productive. Beyond this particular receptor, the publication reports: A later genetic analysis reported fewer N-insertions in productive TCRs among donors in an Asian-associated ancestry cluster than the approximately 700-donor mean. A cluster of highly shared sequence variants was judged likely to be a technical artifact of the sequencing pipeline. A further reported finding was that TCR beta sequences accurately predicted the HLA-A and HLA-B alleles for most subjects in the first cohort. In vitro tests confirmed that a few of the cytomegalovirus-associated TCR beta chains recognize cytomegalovirus antigens. CMV serostatus was the only immune exposure information available for the cohort. It was suggested by the authors that the approach could potentially be generalized to other disease states and immunological phenotypes. Because HLA typing was missing for some donors at each locus, association tests included only the typed subset. Some IMGT-functional V segments, including TRBV6-2 and TRBV6-3, could not be distinguished by the 87-base-pair reads and were therefore excluded. A later analysis found that TCR association rates varied across HLA loci, with DRB1 alleles showing the most associated TCRs and HLA-C alleles the fewest. In both the original and validation cohorts, the classifier was reported to diagnose cytomegalovirus status with high specificity and sensitivity. Presence/absence analyses assumed roughly uniform sequencing depth across donors, an assumption that may not hold. A total of 164 TCR beta chains were listed by the study as associated with cytomegalovirus. When HLA alleles, especially DR and DQ, strongly co-occurred, TCR associations were difficult to assign to individual alleles. Only TCR beta chains were sequenced in this cohort, and the absence of alpha or paired-chain data limited detectable features. The earlier analysis of some 540 of the donors excluded some 15 rarely observed V segments, including chromosome 9 orphons, because counts were too low. An earlier analysis of approximately 540 of the donors showed that most TCR beta V segments appeared in productive rearrangements either about 87% or about 30% of the time, which broadly matched IMGT annotations. According to a later analysis, most CMV-associated TCR beta chains appeared to be HLA-restricted, and the HLA associations seemed to be driven largely by CMV exposure. In a later analysis, HLA-associated TCR beta chains showed more clonal expansion and lower generation probabilities than non-associated chains that were equally common. According to a later analysis, parvovirus B19, influenza, CMV and Epstein-Barr virus appeared linked to several top co-occurrence clusters. Correlated functional status among segregating V segments might reflect linkage disequilibrium, but an unknown experimental factor could not be ruled out. Across donors, most TCR sequences were observed very rarely, whereas some public TCRs were present in many individuals. At a false discovery rate of 0.05, a later analysis linked under 20,000 TCR beta sequences to specific HLA alleles. In a later genetic analysis, a missense DCLRE1C variant was associated with V-gene and J-gene trimming of TCR beta chains, and the association was replicated in an independent cohort.

Comment on this clone: It lacks a known antigen.

Receptor libraries were prepared by the immunoSEQ multiplex PCR assay. The multiplex PCR relied on a mix of 60 forward primers for TCR Vbeta segments and 13 reverse primers for TCR Jbeta segments. A multiplex PCR assay on genomic DNA amplified the CDR3 region of rearranged TCR beta genes. On the Illumina HiSeq System, the amplified TCR beta libraries were sequenced as 87-base-pair reads. The study's own analysis went as follows. Across the 700 or so repertoires, a later analysis counted approximately 75 million unique TCR beta chains, roughly 11 million of which were shared by at least two donors. Raw reads were error-corrected and collapsed into unique sequences with a nearest-neighbor algorithm that merged closely related sequences to remove PCR and sequencing errors. Alignment of CDR3 sequences to IMGT reference sequences was used to assign V, D and J gene segments. For a sequence to be retained, a match of at least six nucleotides to both a V gene segment and a J gene segment was required. Rearrangements were classified as productive when the CDR3 lacked stop codons and remained in frame with V and J, and all other rearrangements were classified as non-productive. Following IMGT convention, CDR3 was defined as the stretch from the second conserved V-encoded cysteine to the conserved J-encoded phenylalanine. Sequences without an unambiguous match to a single V gene segment were excluded from the earlier analysis of almost 600 of the donors. In an earlier analysis of approximately 500 of the donors, a V segment was called functional when productive rearrangements were above 56.7%, and segregating when the standard deviation between donors exceeded 5%. A statistical classification framework was built for diagnosing cytomegalovirus status from the catalog of TCR beta chain sequences. A later analysis assigned V and J genes by comparing TCR nucleotide sequences with IMGT/GENE-DB human TR gene sequences. The TCRdist pipeline was used in a later analysis to assign CDR3 sequences and most-parsimonious VDJ recombination scenarios. A later analysis defined each TCR beta chain by its CDR3 amino acid sequence plus V-gene family, and excluded reads lacking a unique V-gene family. In a later analysis, 450 to 600 highly shared, low-generation-probability nucleotide sequences were removed to address suspected cross-contamination and a sequencing artifact. In a later analysis, a clonal expansion index for each public chain was calculated from normalized within-repertoire ranks of inferred template counts. A later analysis computed generation probabilities with a VDJ recombination model fitted to out-of-frame rearrangements, and checked the results against IGoR. In a later analysis, hypergeometric tests were used to score TCR-TCR, TCR-HLA and TCR-CMV co-occurrence, with a repertoire-size bias correction applied to TCR pairs. False discovery rates were estimated in a later analysis by permuting HLA or CMV assignments 20 times. In a later analysis, co-occurring TCRs were grouped with DBSCAN, and TCRdist sequence similarity was added when clustering was performed within HLA-allele-positive subsets. Repertoires with fewer than 30,000 or more than 120,000 public chains, plus five repertoires with anomalous nucleotide sharing, were excluded from co-occurrence clustering. As stored in TCRdb, this immuneACCESS dataset retains in-frame rearrangements with V and J assigned. A fraction of the clones does not appear; measured against another copy, unresolved V genes explain less than half of the discrepancy, and the remainder lacks a known reason. The V and J calls and clone size were taken over from that table, and D and trimming were inferred from the DNA. This sample's records show more than 100,000 clones. The biggest ten clones account for approximately 3.7% of the sample.

The cohort comprised some 730 healthy bone marrow donors. At the time of sampling, every cohort member was nominally healthy, though immune exposures that went unrecorded were likely present. The donor was CMV seronegative and was included in the group of hundreds of seronegative cohort members. A peripheral blood sample was provided by each donor, and peripheral blood mononuclear cells were used for TCR beta sequencing. The Qiagen DNeasy Blood Extraction Kit was used to extract genomic DNA from the blood cell samples. The germline V gene encodes CDR1 SSHAT and CDR2 FNYEAQ (reference sequence). The junction carries 10 bases between V and J, which are trimmed by 2 bases and 2 bases respectively. Including the terminal cysteine and phenylalanine, the CDR3 comprises 14 residues. The entry retains the CDR3 DNA only, 42 bases that are in frame from base 1.

Recombination linked TRBV7-7 to TRBJ2-7; the D segment cannot be called with confidence. What was sequenced was PBMCs. The TCR sequence derives from a man aged 40-55 years in good health and CMV-seronegative. The DNA is TGTGCCAGCAGCTTATCCAGTCAGACCTACGAGCAGTACTTC. Translation gives CASSLSSQTYEQYF.